This entry lists 9 T cell receptor beta chains sequenced from one sample in a study of PD-L1 blockade in urothelial cancer. The repertoire was sequenced with immunoSEQ multiplex PCR; TCRdb's copy has only in-frame clones and lacks some. The repertoire has around 82,000 clones, roughly 84% of them found once; the top ten carry approximately 2.1%. Time point noted: pretreatment peripheral blood. The source material was PBMCs, sampled around atezolizumab (anti-PD-L1) treatment. These receptor sequences come from a man in his 60s with urothelial cancer.

The sample holds one count of this clone. V is TRBV9 and J is TRBJ2-1; 8 positions match TRBD2. CDR3 length equals 16 residues. V dropped 0 bases and J dropped 6; count of bases not matched to a gene: 8. Germline V lookup: CDR1 SGDLS, CDR2 YYNGEE. CDR3 coding DNA: TGTGCCAGCAGCGTAGGTCCCGGGAGGGCCCCCAATGAGCAGTTCTTC. Its protein is CASSVGPGRAPNEQFF.

The V and J genes are TRBV30 and TRBJ2-7, with TRBD2 matching 8 bases. The V gene end was trimmed by 4 bases and the J gene end by 0 bases; junction bases not matched to a gene: 2. Germline values: CDR1 GTSNPN, CDR2 SVGIG (reference sequence). CDR3 size: 13 residues. CDR3 DNA sequence: TGTGCCTGGAAGAGCGGGGGCTCCTACGAGCAGTACTTC. This translates into CAWKSGGSYEQYF.

The J gene is TRBJ2-7, the V gene TRBV5-1, with D possibly being TRBD2 (5 bases). Germline V gene lookup returns CDR1 SGHRS and CDR2 YFSETQ. The CDR3 runs to 15 residues. Trimming removed 2 bases from V and 0 bases from J, with 12 bases in between. CDR3 coding DNA: TGCGCCAGCAGCTTACGAAGCGGCAGCTCCTACGAGCAGTACTTC. It specifies CASSLRSGSSYEQYF.

The CDR3 nucleotides read TGTGTATCAGGGGGTGGCTACACCTTC. Translation gives CVSGGGYTF. This chain joins TRBV28 and TRBJ1-2; TRBD1 agrees at 7 bases. This CDR3 contains 9 residues. The germline V gene encodes CDR1 MDHEN and CDR2 SYDVKM.

This clone appeared a few times. This chain joins TRBV2 and TRBJ2-5, with TRBD1 identical over 10 bases. Germline trimming cut 0 bases from V and 2 bases from J; bases unmatched to any gene: 6. Germline V gene sequence: CDR1 SNHLY, CDR2 FYNNEI. This CDR3 has 17 amino acids. The CDR3 coding sequence is TGTGCCAGCAGTGAAGCGAGGACAGGGGGAAGGCAAGAGACCCAGTACTTC. This sequence encodes CASSEARTGGRQETQYF.

The chain recombines TRBV9 with TRBJ2-1; 9 bases are a match to TRBD2. CDR3 length equals 13 residues. V dropped 5 bases and J dropped 8; count of bases not matched to a gene: 5. Germline values: CDR1 SGDLS, CDR2 YYNGEE. CDR3 coding DNA: TGTGCCAGCAGTAGCGGGAGTATGGATGAGCAGTTCTTC. It yields the protein CASSSGSMDEQFF. The full variable domain, its missing parts supplied by reference TRBV9 and TRBJ2-1, is DSGVTQTPKHLITATGQRVTLRCSPRSGDLSVYWYQQSLDQGLQFLIQYYNGEERAKGNILERFSAQQFPDLHSELNLSSLELGDSALYFCASSSGSMDEQFFGPGTRLTVL.

This clone appeared once. The CDR3, as DNA: TGTGCCAGCTCCCACAGCTCCTACAATGAGCAGTTCTTC. Translated: CASSHSSYNEQFF. The rearrangement links TRBV18 to TRBJ2-1; D not resolved. Deletions cut 6 bases from V and 0 bases from J, with 6 bases between. CDR3 size: 13 residues. CDR1 KGHSH and CDR2 LQKENI come from the germline V gene. Variable domain in full (rest from reference TRBV18 and TRBJ2-1): NAGVMQNPRHLVRRRGQEARLRCSPMKGHSHVYWYRQLPEEGLKFMVYLQKENIIDESGMPKERFSAEFPKEGPSILRIQQVVRGDSAAYFCASSHSSYNEQFFGPGTRLTVL.

The CDR3 nucleotides are TGTGCCAGCAGTTACTCGACAGGGAGGGAGACCCAGTACTTC. Translated, it gives CASSYSTGRETQYF. This sequence joins TRBV6-5 and TRBJ2-5, with D perhaps matching TRBD1 (7 bases). CDR3 length: 14 amino acids. V was trimmed by 0 bases and J by 5 bases, leaving 10 bases between them. Germline V gene sequence: CDR1 MNHEY, CDR2 SVGAGI.

The chain combines TRBV10-1 with TRBJ2-2; possibly TRBD1 for D (5 bases). The V end was cut by 0 bases, the J end by 4 bases, with 12 bases between. This CDR3 is 16 amino acids long. Germline assignment: CDR1 WNHNN and CDR2 SYGVQD (reference sequence). The CDR3 reads CASSESAGSGTGELFF. CDR3 DNA sequence: TGCGCCAGCAGTGAGTCCGCAGGGTCGGGCACCGGGGAGCTGTTTTTT.